Presented here are 24 T cell receptor beta chains from one specimen sequenced in a study of blood T cell repertoires in COVID-19. The method was immunoSEQ multiplex PCR; TCRdb's version includes in-frame clones alone and lacks a portion of them. The sample lists around 300,000 clones, approximately 89% occurring once. The sequencing input was PBMCs or T cells enriched from blood (not recorded which). These TCRs come from a woman in her thirties who had recovered from COVID-19.

The CDR3 sequence: CASSQRSTYEQYF. In DNA form, the CDR3 reads TGTGCCAGCAGCCAACGTAGTACCTACGAGCAGTACTTC. The chain joins TRBV28 to TRBJ2-7; D remains unclear. Deletions cut 6 bases from V and 2 bases from J, with 11 bases between. Germline V lookup: CDR1 MDHEN, CDR2 SYDVKM. CDR3 length: 13 amino acids.

This clone was seen a single time. The V call is TRBV6-5, the J call TRBJ1-2; 8 bases fit TRBD1. Germline CDR1 is MNHEY and CDR2 is SVGAGI. Trimming removed 6 bases from V and 2 bases from J; junction bases left unmatched: 8. This CDR3 spans 15 amino acids. CDR3 nucleotides: TGTGCCAGCAGATCTACCGGGACAGGAAACTATGGCTACACCTTC. Translating it yields CASRSTGTGNYGYTF.

This clone appeared a few times. CDR3 region: CASSLKRTGISSGNTIYF. The CDR3 DNA is TGTGCCAGCAGCCTAAAGAGGACAGGGATCTCCTCCGGAAACACCATATATTTT. The chain joins TRBV7-9 to TRBJ1-3; the match to TRBD1 covers 8 bases. The CDR3 length is 18 residues. V lost 5 bases, J lost 4 bases, and 16 bases stayed unmatched. Germline-derived CDR1 and CDR2 are SEHNR and FQNEAQ (reference sequence).

The rearrangement uses TRBV30 and TRBJ2-1; 12 bases align to TRBD1. V dropped 3 bases and J dropped 9; count of bases not matched to a gene: 9. CDR1 and CDR2 (germline): GTSNPN, SVGIG (reference sequence). The CDR3 consists of 15 residues. Written as DNA, the CDR3 is TGTGCCTGGAGCGTGGGACAGGGGGCCTGGGGTGAGCAGTTCTTC. Amino acids: CAWSVGQGAWGEQFF. The full variable domain, completed using reference TRBV30 and TRBJ2-1, is SQTIHQWPATLVQPVGSPLSLECTVEGTSNPNLYWYRQAAGRGLQLLFYSVGIGQISSEVPQNLSASRPQDRQFILSSKKLLLSDSGFYLCAWSVGQGAWGEQFFGPGTRLTVL.

The chain employs TRBV9 and TRBJ1-2; maybe TRBD1 (6 bases). The germline V and J ends were trimmed by 1 base and 8 bases, with 18 bases remaining between them. CDR3 size: 15 residues. Germline V gives CDR1 SGDLS, CDR2 YYNGEE. CDR3 residues: CASSVSQGHSSGYTF. In nucleotides, the CDR3 is TGTGCCAGCAGCGTATCTCAGGGACACTCGTCGGGCTACACCTTC.

CDR3 loop: CAISKRVGLAGYNEQFF. In DNA, the CDR3 is TGTGCCATCAGTAAGAGAGTTGGGCTAGCGGGCTACAATGAGCAGTTCTTC. The chain combines TRBV10-3 with TRBJ2-1; 8 nucleotides line up with TRBD2. V shed 5 bases and J 3 bases; nucleotides not matched to a gene: 12. Germline CDR1 is ENHRY and CDR2 is SYGVKD. This CDR3 has 17 amino acids.

This sequence joins TRBV28 and TRBJ1-6; possibly TRBD1 for D (5 bases). This CDR3 is 14 amino acids long. CDR1 MDHEN and CDR2 SYDVKM come from the germline V gene. Trimming stripped 6 bases from V and 3 bases from J, with 9 bases between. DNA of the CDR3: TGTGCCAGCAGGGGGGGTGTCTATAATTCACCCCTCCACTTT. Protein sequence: CASRGGVYNSPLHF.

This chain joins TRBV5-1 and TRBJ1-1; 7 bases match TRBD1. After removal of 0 bases from V and 0 bases from J, the junction contained 8 bases not matched to a gene. This CDR3 has 17 residues. Per the germline V gene, CDR1 is SGHRS and CDR2 is YFSETQ. For the CDR3, the DNA is TGCGCCAGCAGCTTGGCCGCGGCGACAGGGTTGAACACTGAAGCTTTCTTT. The encoded protein is CASSLAAATGLNTEAFF.

The gene calls are TRBV10-3 and TRBJ1-3; D is undetermined. V was pared by 2 bases and J by 5 bases, with 10 bases between. From germline, CDR1 is ENHRY and CDR2 SYGVKD. The CDR3 is made up of 14 amino acids. CDR3 sequence reads: CAISELNSRNTIYF. The CDR3 DNA follows: TGTGCCATCAGTGAGCTTAATAGTCGAAACACCATATATTTT.

CDR3 bases: TGTGCCAGTAGTATTTCCCTCTATGGCTACACCTTC. It specifies CASSISLYGYTF. The V gene is TRBV19, the J gene TRBJ1-2; D ambiguous. Trimming removed 3 bases from V and 4 bases from J, with 6 bases in between. Germline V gene data show CDR1 as LNHDA and CDR2 as SQIVND (reference sequence). This CDR3 comprises 12 residues.

The rearrangement joins TRBV20-1 to TRBJ2-3; D remains unclear. The CDR3 is 14 residues long. The germline V and J ends were trimmed by 3 bases and 2 bases, with 12 bases remaining between them. The germline CDR1 and CDR2 sequences are DFQATT and SNEGSKA (reference sequence). CDR3 in DNA: TGCAGTGCTAGTCGGCTAGTTGCCACAGATACGCAGTATTTT. Encoded protein: CSASRLVATDTQYF.

V and J are TRBV5-4 and TRBJ2-7; TRBD2 aligns across 9 bases. This CDR3 is built from 13 residues. The J segment lost 4 bases and the V segment lost 2 bases, leaving 1 base of the junction unmatched. Germline V gene sequence: CDR1 SGHNT, CDR2 YYREEE (reference sequence). CDR3: CASSLTSGYEQYF. CDR3 nucleotides: TGTGCCAGCAGCTTAACTAGCGGGTACGAGCAGTACTTC.

This clone was counted a few times. The chain uses TRBV28 and TRBJ1-1; D is undetermined. The germline gives CDR1 MDHEN, CDR2 SYDVKM. This CDR3 region has 18 residues. Trimming removed 6 bases from V and 4 bases from J, with 27 bases in between. CDR3 in amino acids: CASRPREQSRWWGTEAFF. CDR3 coding DNA: TGTGCCAGCAGGCCCCGGGAGCAGTCCCGGTGGTGGGGCACTGAAGCTTTCTTT.

The V and J genes are TRBV28 and TRBJ2-1; 13 nucleotides line up with TRBD2. V lost 2 bases to trimming and J lost 8 bases; unmatched junction nucleotides: 6. Germline loops: CDR1 MDHEN, CDR2 SYDVKM. The CDR3 is 16 residues long. The CDR3 DNA is TGTGCCAGCAGTTTAGAACTAGCGGGAGGGGCAGATGAGCAGTTCTTC. This gives the protein CASSLELAGGADEQFF.

V usage is TRBV20-1 and J usage is TRBJ1-2, with a weak D call TRBD1 (5 bases). The germline gives CDR1 DFQATT, CDR2 SNEGSKA (reference sequence). This CDR3 region has 13 residues. V was shortened by 3 bases and J by 6 bases, with 14 bases between the two germline ends. The CDR3 DNA follows: TGCAGTGCTAGTCCGGGCAGGGTTGATGGCTACACCTTC. Encoded protein: CSASPGRVDGYTF.

This clone was seen only once. The V gene is TRBV11-2, the J gene TRBJ2-5; the D gene is possibly TRBD1 (5 bases). Between the trimmed V and J ends, which lost 6 bases and 5 bases, there was a span of 16 bases. CDR3 length equals 14 residues. Germline V gene data show CDR1 as SGHAT and CDR2 as FQNNGV. The CDR3 DNA reads as TGTGCCAGCAGGAACTGGGGCCTAGGGGAGACCCAGTACTTC. This encodes CASRNWGLGETQYF.

The chain recombines TRBV7-9 with TRBJ2-7; D not certain. V was trimmed by 2 bases and J by 2 bases, leaving 4 bases between them. The germline CDR1 and CDR2 sequences are SEHNR and FQNEAQ (reference sequence). There are 12 residues in the CDR3. The CDR3 loop reads CASSLLPYEQYF. Written as DNA, the CDR3 is TGTGCCAGCAGCTTACTTCCCTACGAGCAGTACTTC.

The rearrangement links TRBV2 to TRBJ1-5, with unresolved D. The V end lost 6 bases, the J end lost 5 bases, and 14 bases lay between the germline ends. The CDR3 extends over 14 amino acids. Germline assignment: CDR1 SNHLY and CDR2 FYNNEI. The CDR3 DNA sequence: TGTGCCAGCAGACCCGACACGTACTATCAGCCCCAGCATTTT. It specifies CASRPDTYYQPQHF.

J is TRBJ1-2 and V is TRBV14; D is perhaps TRBD1 (5 bases). The CDR3 runs 15 residues. CDR1 SGHDN and CDR2 FVKESK come from the germline V gene. Trimming cost V 0 bases and J 6 bases, with 14 bases left between them. The chain's CDR3 is CASSQDRRRGDGYTF. The DNA for the CDR3 is TGTGCCAGCAGCCAAGATCGGAGGAGGGGTGATGGCTACACCTTC.

The chain combines TRBV18 with TRBJ2-7; TRBD2 matches 9 bases. The germline CDR1 and CDR2 sequences are KGHSH and LQKENI. Germline trimming cut 4 bases from V and 2 bases from J; bases unmatched to any gene: 12. The CDR3 consists of 17 residues. CDR3 protein: CASSRGFSGLAAYEQYF. In DNA form, the CDR3 reads TGTGCCAGCTCACGAGGTTTCTCGGGACTAGCTGCCTACGAGCAGTACTTC.

This chain connects TRBV6-5 to TRBJ2-7, with a weak D call TRBD1 (6 bases). The CDR3 consists of 14 residues. CDR1 is MNHEY and CDR2 is SVGAGI in the germline V gene. Trimming left V 5 bases short and J 4 bases short, with 15 bases between. For the CDR3, the DNA is TGTGCCAGCAGTAAGAGACAGGTACCTTACGAGCAGTACTTC. This codes for CASSKRQVPYEQYF.

V and J are TRBV10-3 and TRBJ2-5; possibly TRBD2 for D (6 bases). Germline V gene sequence: CDR1 ENHRY, CDR2 SYGVKD. V shed 6 bases and J shed 0 bases, with 11 bases lying between them. The CDR3 is made up of 14 amino acids. The CDR3 here is CAISPGVYQETQYF. DNA of the CDR3: TGTGCCATCAGCCCGGGGGTGTACCAAGAGACCCAGTACTTC.

The chain couples TRBV27 to TRBJ2-1, with a possible D match to TRBD2 (5 bases). The CDR3 spans 12 residues. V lost 0 bases and J 8 bases, leaving 5 bases between the germline ends. Germline loops: CDR1 MNHEY, CDR2 SMNVEV (reference sequence). DNA for the CDR3: TGTGCCAGCAGTTTATCACTAGATGAGCAGTTCTTC. It is translated as CASSLSLDEQFF.

This clone was recorded once. V is TRBV19 and J is TRBJ1-5; the D is unclear. This CDR3 has 17 residues. The V and J ends lost 3 bases and 1 base respectively, with 16 bases between them. Germline assignment: CDR1 LNHDA and CDR2 SQIVND (reference sequence). DNA for the CDR3: TGTGCCAGTAGTATCATCCCGGGCAGGAGGAGCAATCAGCCCCAGCATTTT. As protein: CASSIIPGRRSNQPQHF.